Listed below are T cell receptor beta chains from one sample, sequenced in a study of T cells in Graves' hyperthyroidism and ophthalmopathy. MiXCR was run by TCRdb on the multiplex PCR reads, yielding one entry per CDR3 protein. Of some 500,000 distinct CDR3 sequences in the sample, 13% to 15% were seen once. Sequencing was carried out using blood. All receptors come from a young woman with Graves' hyperthyroidism. Each CDR3 is given with its conserved first and last residue. D genes are given only for firm matches. Some rows mark clone size as missing; the rest say once, few, many or name a class of expanded clone.

j_call	clone_size	v_call	d_call	cdr3_nt	cdr3_aa
TRBJ2-1	many	TRBV6-1	NA	TGTGCCAGCAGTGAGAAGGCTTACAATGAGCAGTTCTTC	CASSEKAYNEQFF
TRBJ2-2	few	TRBV3-1	NA	TGTGCCAGCAGCCAAACGGGACGGAACACCGGGGAGCTGTCTTTT	CASSQTGRNTGELSF
TRBJ2-7	many	TRBV30	NA	TGTGCCTGGAGCAGAGTGACAGGAGGCGGGTACGAGCAGTACTTC	CAWSRVTGGGYEQYF
TRBJ1-2	NA	TRBV25-1	NA	TGTGCCAGCAGTGAGGTCGGCTACACCTTC	CASSEVGYTF
TRBJ1-1	many	TRBV7-3	TRBD1	TGTGCCAGCAGCTTAAGGGACAGGAAAGAAGCTTTCTTT	CASSLRDRKEAFF
TRBJ2-1	many	TRBV12-3/TRBV12-4	NA	TGTGCCAGCAGCGGGTTCGATGAGCAGTTCTTC	CASSGFDEQFF
TRBJ1-4	many	TRBV5-1	NA	TGCGCCAGCAGCTTGACCGGAGGCATTGAAAAACTGTTTTTT	CASSLTGGIEKLFF
TRBJ2-1	few	TRBV20-1	NA	TGCAGTGCTAGAGAGTGGCGATCTGGGAGCAATGAGCAGTTCTTC	CSAREWRSGSNEQFF
TRBJ2-2	NA	TRBV6-1	NA	TGTGCCAGCAGTGACCACCTTAGCCACCCCGGGGAGCTGTTTTTT	CASSDHLSHPGELFF
TRBJ2-3	many	TRBV9	TRBD2	TGTGCCAGCAGCGTAGGGCTACTAGCGGGAACTAGCACAGATACGCAGTATTTT	CASSVGLLAGTSTDTQYF
TRBJ1-2	many	TRBV19	NA	TGTGCCAGTAGTATTGGCCAGCCGCGCTATGGCTACACCTTC	CASSIGQPRYGYTF
TRBJ1-1	NA	TRBV3-1	NA	TGTGCCAGCAGCCAAAAGGGGAGAGCTTTCTTT	CASSQKGRAFF
TRBJ1-1	many	TRBV7-8	TRBD1	TGTGCCAGCAGCGGACAGGTGCGGAACACTGAAGCTTTCTTT	CASSGQVRNTEAFF
TRBJ2-3	few	TRBV19	NA	TGTGCCAGTAGTGGGGGACTCCATCCTTTTTATACGCAGTATTTT	CASSGGLHPFYTQYF
TRBJ1-1	NA	TRBV27	TRBD1	TGTGCCAGCAGTCCATCGCGAGGGGGCTGGAACACTGAAGCTTTCTTT	CASSPSRGGWNTEAFF
TRBJ2-7	NA	TRBV13	NA	TGTGCCAGCAGCTTAGGGGACGGAGGCGAGCAGTACTTC	CASSLGDGGEQYF
TRBJ2-7	NA	TRBV3-1	NA	TGTGCCAGCAGCCAGAGAGGTAGCGGAGTATACGAGCAGTACTTC	CASSQRGSGVYEQYF
TRBJ1-2	NA	TRBV10-3	NA	TGTGCCATCTCTGGGGTTGGAGACCTAACTAACTATGGCTACACCTTC	CAISGVGDLTNYGYTF
TRBJ2-7	many	TRBV7-9	NA	TGTGCCAGGGCAGGGTCAGGTTCCGAGCAGTACTTC	CARAGSGSEQYF
TRBJ2-2	many	TRBV18	NA	TGTGCCAGCTCAGCGACAGGTGCCAACACCGGGGAGCTGTTTTTT	CASSATGANTGELFF
TRBJ1-5	NA	TRBV25-1	NA	TGTGCCAGCAGTCTAGTTTATAGCAATCAGCCCCAGCATTTT	CASSLVYSNQPQHF
TRBJ2-3	many	TRBV2	TRBD1	TGTGCCAGCAGTATCCGGACAGGGGCAAGTGCAGATACGCAGTATTTT	CASSIRTGASADTQYF